The present entry profiles one T cell receptor beta chain with its context. Its antigen is not identified. Clones were sequenced by immunoSEQ multiplex PCR, and TCRdb holds only the in-frame ones, with some missing. Of 190,000 or so clones in the sample, about 68% were seen once. These data come from a study of shared clonotypes between healthy human individuals. Study-level points and caveats: Generation probability values for non-shared clonotypes were lower than those for clonotypes shared by all four donors.

The CDR3 consists of 12 residues. Germline values: CDR1 SNHLY, CDR2 FYNNEI. The chain carries TRBV2 and TRBJ2-1; D gene ambiguous. Sequenced material: memory CD4+ T cells sorted from blood. Regarding subset: CD45RA-negative fraction. The sequence was obtained from a man aged 25 to 40 in good health. CDR3 loop: CGTAPPYNEQFF. CDR3 in DNA: TGTGGTACGGCACCCCCCTACAATGAGCAGTTCTTC.